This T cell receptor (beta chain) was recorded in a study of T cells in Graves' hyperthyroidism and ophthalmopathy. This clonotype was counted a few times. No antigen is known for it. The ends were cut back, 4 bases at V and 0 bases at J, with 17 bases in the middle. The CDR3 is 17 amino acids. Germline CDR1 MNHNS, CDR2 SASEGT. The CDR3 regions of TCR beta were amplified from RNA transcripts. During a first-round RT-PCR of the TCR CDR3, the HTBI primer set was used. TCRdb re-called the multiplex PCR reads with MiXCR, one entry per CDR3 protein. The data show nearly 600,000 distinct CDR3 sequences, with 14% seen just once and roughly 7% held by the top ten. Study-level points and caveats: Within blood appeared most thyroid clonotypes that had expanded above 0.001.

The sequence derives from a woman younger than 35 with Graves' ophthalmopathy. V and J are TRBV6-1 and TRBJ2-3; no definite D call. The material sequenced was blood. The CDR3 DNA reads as TGTGCCAGCAGTGGCTACCTCCCCAGCGCTAGCACAGATACGCAGTATTTT. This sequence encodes CASSGYLPSASTDTQYF.